This T cell receptor beta chain was captured in a study of radiotherapy plus CTLA-4 blockade in lung cancer (dated by TCRdb to the late 2010s). In terms of the full investigation: Objective responses occurred in more than 15% of enrolled patients, and under 40% achieved disease control.

The study evaluated CTLA-4 blockade (ipilimumab) given together with focal radiation therapy in patients who had chemo-refractory metastatic non-small-cell lung cancer. Receptor libraries were prepared by the immunoSEQ multiplex PCR assay. TCRdb re-hosts the immuneACCESS table, in-frame sequences only. Its copies lack some clones; in the studies checked, an unresolved V gene accounts for under half of them, and the cause for the rest is not known. Present in this sample are roughly 110,000 clones, approximately 80% of which were seen just once. The ten largest clonotypes hold 2.5% to 3.5% of the sample. With regard to this clone: The target of this receptor is not known. Base-call qualities are not available, and no considerably larger clone is one nucleotide away.

Summary of the overall study and its limitations: The strongest predictors of response were reported to be early dynamic shifts in blood T cell clones along with a rise in serum interferon-beta following radiation. After treatment with radiotherapy and ipilimumab, TCR clones that originated in tumors expanded in peripheral blood.

For this chain, trimming is 2 bases at the V end and 2 bases at the J end, and the number of junction bases without a gene match is 6. Reading from cysteine to phenylalanine, the CDR3 counts 16 amino acids. Only the CDR3 region is kept as DNA, spanning 48 bases read in frame from base 1. Looking up the germline V gene yields CDR1 KGHSH and CDR2 LQKENI. The sample consisted of peripheral blood, taken from a patient treated with radiotherapy plus ipilimumab. The source is a human donor with non-small cell lung cancer that progressed on radiotherapy plus ipilimumab. Some clones in this sample may be carry-over from other donors' samples. Recombination connected TRBV18 to TRBJ1-2; a stretch of 9 junction bases matches TRBD1. The nucleotide sequence is given as TGTGCCAGCTCACCAGTGACAGGGGGGGAGAACTATGGCTACACCTTC. This gives the protein CASSPVTGGENYGYTF.